Each of the 28 T cell receptor beta chains below was sequenced from the same sample in a study of PD-1 blockade in mismatch repair-deficient tumors. The method was immunoSEQ multiplex PCR; TCRdb's version includes in-frame clones alone and lacks a portion of them. The repertoire holds about 9,200 clones, with approximately 84% as singletons. The time point denotes: roughly 10-day in vitro stimulation with candidate mutation-associated neoantigen peptide 1. The antigens these receptors bind are not known. This specimen was cells cultured in vitro, taken from a patient treated with pembrolizumab. The origin of the receptors is an adult with mismatch repair-deficient cancer.

The chain recombines TRBV28 with TRBJ1-5; D uncertain. CDR1 is MDHEN, CDR2 SYDVKM, per germline. The CDR3 spans 11 residues. Trimming left V 2 bases short and J 5 bases short, with 1 base between. CDR3: CASSLDQPQHF. The DNA of the CDR3 is TGTGCCAGCAGTTTAGATCAGCCCCAGCATTTT.

This chain connects TRBV14 to TRBJ1-1; 7 nucleotides align to TRBD1. The CDR3 length is 16 residues. V lost 2 bases to trimming and J lost 0 bases; unmatched junction nucleotides: 6. Germline-derived CDR1 and CDR2 are SGHDN and FVKESK. The DNA for the CDR3 is TGTGCCAGCAGCCAATGGCAGGGGGAAATGAACACTGAAGCTTTCTTT. Its protein product is CASSQWQGEMNTEAFF.

In DNA, the CDR3 is TGTGCCTGGAGGACAGGGAGCTCCTACAATGAGCAGTTCTTC. Protein: CAWRTGSSYNEQFF. The V and J genes are TRBV30 and TRBJ2-1; TRBD1 matches 7 bases. Germline assignment: CDR1 GTSNPN and CDR2 SVGIG (reference sequence). Losses at the gene ends were 3 bases for V and 0 bases for J; bases not matched to a gene: 2. The CDR3 covers 14 residues.

The rearrangement joins TRBV2 to TRBJ1-1; TRBD1 agrees at 11 bases. The CDR3 loop spans 15 amino acids. Germline lookup yields CDR1 SNHLY and CDR2 FYNNEI. The V gene end was trimmed by 6 bases and the J gene end by 4 bases; junction bases not matched to a gene: 7. The CDR3 protein is CASRPGQGARTEAFF. Here the CDR3 DNA reads TGTGCCAGCAGGCCCGGACAGGGGGCGCGCACTGAAGCTTTCTTT.

The V and J genes are TRBV28 and TRBJ2-3, with a possible D match to TRBD1 (5 bases). Trimming removed 0 bases at V and 1 base at J, with 5 bases between. The germline V gene encodes CDR1 MDHEN and CDR2 SYDVKM. CDR3 length equals 14 residues. In nucleotides, the CDR3 is TGTGCCAGCAGTTTATGGACAGGCACAGATACGCAGTATTTT. This gives the protein CASSLWTGTDTQYF.

The chain combines TRBV27 with TRBJ1-1, with TRBD1 matching 11 bases. The trim removed 5 bases at V and 3 bases at J, leaving 5 bases unmatched. Germline V lookup: CDR1 MNHEY, CDR2 SMNVEV (reference sequence). CDR3 length: 15 residues. CDR3 in DNA: TGTGCCAGCAGTGGACAGGGGGCCGGGGACACTGAAGCTTTCTTT. It encodes CASSGQGAGDTEAFF.

This clone came up once. CDR3 residues: CASSAVPGQGALVGDGYTF. The CDR3 bases are TGTGCCAGCAGCGCTGTTCCGGGACAGGGGGCACTTGTCGGCGATGGCTACACCTTC. This chain joins TRBV9 and TRBJ1-2, with TRBD1 identical over 12 bases. J lost 6 bases, V lost 3 bases, and 18 bases had no gene match. There are 19 residues in the CDR3. Germline lookup yields CDR1 SGDLS and CDR2 YYNGEE.

This clone came up a few times. The V call is TRBV29-1, the J call TRBJ1-1; no clear D gene. The germline V gene has CDR1 SQVTM and CDR2 ANQGSEA. The CDR3 spans 11 residues. V lost 7 bases, J lost 4 bases, and 10 bases lay in between. CDR3: CSAWEGTEAFF. As DNA, the CDR3 is TGCAGCGCCTGGGAGGGCACTGAAGCTTTCTTT.

This clone was observed a few times. The chain joins TRBV5-1 to TRBJ2-2; unclear D gene. Germline lookup yields CDR1 SGHRS and CDR2 YFSETQ. V dropped 1 base and J dropped 3 bases, with 4 bases sitting between them. The CDR3 runs 13 residues. This CDR3 is CASSLSDTGELFF. The CDR3 DNA reads as TGCGCCAGCAGCTTGTCAGACACCGGGGAGCTGTTTTTT.

V gene TRBV9 combines with J gene TRBJ2-7, with a weak D call TRBD1 (6 bases). Trimming cost V 4 bases and J 0 bases, with 11 bases left between them. CDR1 is SGDLS and CDR2 is YYNGEE in the germline V gene. The CDR3 is 14 amino acids. CDR3 amino acids: CASSPRTDSYEQYF. The CDR3 DNA follows: TGTGCCAGCAGCCCACGGACAGACTCCTACGAGCAGTACTTC.

The rearrangement uses TRBV18 and TRBJ2-3, with D perhaps TRBD2 (6 bases). Germline V lookup: CDR1 KGHSH, CDR2 LQKENI. CDR3 size: 16 residues. The V end was cut by 1 base, the J end by 0 bases, with 11 bases between. CDR3 amino acids: CASSPLRGYSTDTQYF. The CDR3 region has the DNA TGTGCCAGCTCACCACTTCGGGGGTACAGCACAGATACGCAGTATTTT.

The chain is built from TRBV11-2 and TRBJ2-1, with 15 positions matching TRBD2. Trimming at V came to 1 base and at J to 9 bases, leaving 4 bases not matched to a gene. In germline, CDR1 is SGHAT, CDR2 FQNNGV. The CDR3 totals 16 residues. The CDR3 protein is CASSLVLGLAGGEQFF. The CDR3 DNA reads as TGTGCCAGCAGCTTAGTATTGGGACTAGCGGGAGGTGAGCAGTTCTTC.

The table lists this clone with a count of one. CDR3 sequence reads: CAISEEKETQYF. CDR3 DNA: TGTGCCATCAGTGAGGAAAAAGAGACCCAGTACTTC. The J gene is TRBJ2-5, the V gene TRBV10-3; no clear D gene. V lost 2 bases and J lost 3, with 4 bases in between. This CDR3 region has 12 residues. Germline loops: CDR1 ENHRY, CDR2 SYGVKD.

The chain employs TRBV7-6 and TRBJ2-7, with 7 positions matching TRBD1. CDR1 is SGHVS and CDR2 is FNYEAQ in the germline V gene. This CDR3 has 19 amino acids. V dropped 5 bases and J dropped 2; count of bases not matched to a gene: 21. The CDR3 reads CASSPNDRPDVTGTYEQYF. The CDR3 region has the DNA TGTGCCAGCAGCCCGAACGACCGACCTGACGTGACAGGGACCTACGAGCAGTACTTC.

This chain joins TRBV28 and TRBJ2-2; 7 nucleotides match TRBD1. The CDR3 has 14 residues. Germline lookup yields CDR1 MDHEN and CDR2 SYDVKM. Trimming at V came to 8 bases and at J to 0 bases, leaving 3 bases not matched to a gene. The CDR3, as DNA: TGTGCCAGCCGGACAGGATCGAACACCGGGGAGCTGTTTTTT. Translated: CASRTGSNTGELFF.

The V gene is TRBV6-6, the J gene TRBJ2-3; D not resolved. Germline CDR1 and CDR2: MNHNY and SVGAGI (reference sequence). V shed 6 bases and J shed 2 bases, with 9 bases lying between them. The CDR3 consists of 13 residues. As DNA, the CDR3 is TGTGCCAGCAGGCTAGAGTTCACAGATACGCAGTATTTT. It is translated as CASRLEFTDTQYF.

The genes are TRBV7-9 and TRBJ1-4, with D tentatively TRBD1 (5 bases). V was cut by 5 bases and J by 8 bases, with 15 bases left in between. The CDR3 is 14 residues long. The germline gives CDR1 SEHNR, CDR2 FQNEAQ (reference sequence). The CDR3 is CASSTRDPGEKLFF. For the CDR3, the DNA is TGTGCCAGCAGCACCAGGGATCCGGGGGAAAAACTGTTTTTT.

The rearrangement uses TRBV7-8 and TRBJ2-7; 14 nucleotides agree with TRBD2. The CDR3 loop spans 16 amino acids. With 5 bases clipped from V and 6 bases from J, the junction kept 9 bases outside the gene matches. Germline V gene sequence: CDR1 SGHVS, CDR2 FQNEAQ. The CDR3 protein is CASSPGGTSGRVEQYF. In DNA, the CDR3 is TGTGCCAGCAGCCCCGGGGGGACTAGCGGGAGAGTCGAGCAGTACTTC.

This sequence joins TRBV6-5 and TRBJ2-7; 8 positions match TRBD1. CDR3 length: 15 residues. Germline V gene sequence: CDR1 MNHEY, CDR2 SVGAGI. The V gene end was trimmed by 5 bases and the J gene end by 3 bases; junction bases not matched to a gene: 9. The chain's CDR3 is CASSRLRTGNYEQYF. The DNA of the CDR3 is TGTGCCAGCAGTCGGCTCCGGACAGGGAACTACGAGCAGTACTTC.

J is TRBJ2-3 and V is TRBV5-4, with 8 bases that match TRBD1. This CDR3 has 14 amino acids. The V segment lost 2 bases and the J segment 3 bases; nucleotides outside the gene matches: 2. Looked up from germline, CDR1 is SGHNT and CDR2 is YYREEE (reference sequence). The CDR3 here is CASSFDRGTDTQYF. CDR3 nucleotides: TGTGCCAGCAGCTTCGACAGGGGAACAGATACGCAGTATTTT.

The V and J genes are TRBV6-5 and TRBJ2-5, with D maybe TRBD1 (6 bases). Trimming stripped 0 bases from V and 1 base from J, with 12 bases between. This CDR3 spans 16 amino acids. Germline V gene sequence: CDR1 MNHEY, CDR2 SVGAGI. CDR3: CASSYSFRGFQETQYF. The CDR3 DNA reads as TGTGCCAGCAGTTACTCGTTCAGGGGCTTCCAAGAGACCCAGTACTTC.

Note on this clone: The junction does not match germline at one end; this may be a read error. The CDR3: CASNISANTEAFF. The DNA for the CDR3 is TGTGCCAGTAATATATCAGCGAACACTGAAGCTTTCTTT. V and J are TRBV19 and TRBJ1-1, with D uncertain. There are 13 residues in the CDR3. The V gene's germline CDR1 is LNHDA and CDR2 SQIVND (reference sequence).

The chain has TRBV19 and TRBJ2-7; D remains unclear. V lost 3 bases and J 3 bases, leaving 12 bases between the germline ends. Germline CDR1 is LNHDA and CDR2 is SQIVND (reference sequence). CDR3 length equals 14 residues. CDR3 coding DNA: TGTGCCAGTAGTATTGCGAACCCTTACTACGAGCAGTACTTC. Translated: CASSIANPYYEQYF.

This clone is a singleton in its sample. The V call is TRBV7-6, the J call TRBJ2-7; D gene uncertain. There are 14 residues in the CDR3. In germline, CDR1 is SGHVS, CDR2 FNYEAQ. Deletions cut 1 base from V and 2 bases from J, with 9 bases between. CDR3 region: CASSLGPQAYEQYF. The DNA of the CDR3 is TGTGCCAGCAGCTTAGGGCCGCAGGCCTACGAGCAGTACTTC. Filled out from reference TRBV7-6 and TRBJ2-7, the complete variable domain reads GAGVSQSPRYKVTKRGQDVALRCDPISGHVSLYWYRQALGQGPEFLTYFNYEAQQDKSGLPNDRFSAERPEGSISTLTIQRTEQRDSAMYRCASSLGPQAYEQYFGPGTRLTVT.

V gene TRBV19 combines with J gene TRBJ2-7; tentatively, D is TRBD2 (5 bases). Trimming shortened V by 4 bases and J by 4 bases, and 17 bases separated the two germline ends. The CDR3 length is 15 residues. The germline V gene encodes CDR1 LNHDA and CDR2 SQIVND (reference sequence). The CDR3 spells CASSRRSGYEYEQYF. Here the CDR3 DNA reads TGTGCCAGTAGTAGGCGGAGCGGCTATGAGTACGAGCAGTACTTC.

V is TRBV7-3 and J is TRBJ1-2; 8 nucleotides agree with TRBD1. Per the germline V gene, CDR1 is SGHTA and CDR2 is FQGTGA. The CDR3 is 14 amino acids. Trimming cost V 3 bases and J 5 bases; bases outside gene matches: 5. The CDR3 spells CASSFGQGGYGYTF. CDR3 bases: TGTGCCAGCAGCTTCGGACAGGGCGGTTATGGCTACACCTTC.

The rearrangement uses TRBV19 and TRBJ1-1; a weak D match, TRBD1 (6 bases). Germline V gene sequence: CDR1 LNHDA, CDR2 SQIVND (reference sequence). This CDR3 has 14 amino acids. V was clipped by 2 bases and J by 9 bases, with 16 bases between them. The CDR3 region has the DNA TGTGCCAGTAGTATAATGGGTACAGGGAGACAAGCTTTCTTT. As protein: CASSIMGTGRQAFF.

This sequence joins TRBV6-6 and TRBJ1-2, with D tentatively TRBD1 (5 bases). The CDR3 is made up of 14 amino acids. The germline V gene encodes CDR1 MNHNY and CDR2 SVGAGI (reference sequence). The V gene lost 4 bases and the J gene lost 6 bases, with 15 bases spanning the gap. CDR3 residues: CASSSQGYFHGYTF. The CDR3 region has the DNA TGTGCCAGCAGTTCGCAGGGATATTTCCATGGCTACACCTTC.